This TCR beta chain was identified in a study of Ad26.COV2.S vaccination and SARS-CoV-2 variants. The wider study: The COV1001 Ad26.COV2.S trial arm included the donor.

Specified treatment: around 19 received Ad26.COV2.S at low or high dose, single or two shots; roughly five received placebo; per-sample allocation not given. The investigators took samples on day 63 after the first vaccine or placebo injection. Germline-derived CDR1 and CDR2 are LNHDA and SQIVND (reference sequence). The CDR3 contains 15 residues. The V and J ends lost 3 bases and 4 bases respectively, with 15 bases between them. Measured with immunoSEQ multiplex PCR; TCRdb has only the in-frame clones, and not every one. This repertoire shows hundreds of thousands of clones, around 90% found once; its top ten account for roughly 1.5%. About this clone: Antigen specificity is unknown.

Study-level findings and limits: Vaccinated and placebo-treated recipients had similar non-spike TCR breadth.

Sequenced material: peripheral blood, taken in a trial of Ad26.COV2.S vaccine versus placebo. The sequence came from a person aged 18-60 years who received the Ad26.COV2.S COVID-19 vaccine or a placebo. V gene TRBV19 combines with J gene TRBJ2-5; maybe TRBD2 (6 bases). For the CDR3, the DNA is TGTGCCAGTAGTATCATGGGGAGGCCGGCAGAGACCCAGTACTTC. Protein: CASSIMGRPAETQYF.